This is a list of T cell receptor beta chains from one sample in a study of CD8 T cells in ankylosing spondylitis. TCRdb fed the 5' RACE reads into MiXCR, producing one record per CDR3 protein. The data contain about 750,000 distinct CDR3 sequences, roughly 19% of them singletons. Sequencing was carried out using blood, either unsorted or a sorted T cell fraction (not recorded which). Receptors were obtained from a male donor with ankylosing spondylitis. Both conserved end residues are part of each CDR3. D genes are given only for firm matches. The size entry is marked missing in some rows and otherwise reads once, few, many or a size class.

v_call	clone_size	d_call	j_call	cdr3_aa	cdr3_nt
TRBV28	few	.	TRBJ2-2	CASRGFSYTGELFF	TGTGCCAGCAGGGGGTTCTCCTACACCGGGGAGCTGTTTTTT
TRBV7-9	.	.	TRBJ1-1	CASSDTQGEGAFF	TGTGCCAGCAGCGACACACAGGGTGAAGGAGCTTTCTTT
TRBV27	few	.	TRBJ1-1	CASSLSAVGRRLNTEAFF	TGTGCCAGCAGTTTATCAGCGGTCGGGAGACGCCTGAACACTGAAGCTTTCTTT
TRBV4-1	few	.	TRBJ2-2	CASSQVGIRELFF	TGCGCCAGCAGCCAAGTCGGGATCCGGGAGCTGTTTTTT
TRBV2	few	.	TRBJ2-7	CASNIRGENEQYF	TGTGCCAGCAATATCCGGGGTGAAAACGAGCAGTACTTC
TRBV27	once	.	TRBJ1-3	CASRTDSGNTIYF	TGTGCCAGCAGGACGGACTCTGGAAACACCATATATTTT
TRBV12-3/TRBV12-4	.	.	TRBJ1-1	CASSLWPRGNTEAFF	TGTGCCAGCAGTTTGTGGCCCAGGGGAAACACTGAAGCTTTCTTT
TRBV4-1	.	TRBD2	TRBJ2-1	CASSQESTSGRVEQFF	TGCGCCAGCAGCCAAGAATCCACTAGCGGGAGGGTCGAGCAGTTCTTC
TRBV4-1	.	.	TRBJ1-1	CASSQNPGQSMNTEAFF	TGCGCCAGCAGCCAGAACCCGGGGCAGTCCATGAACACTGAAGCTTTCTTT
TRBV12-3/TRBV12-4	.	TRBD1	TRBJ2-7	CASRSGDSGIRGEQYF	TGTGCCAGCAGGTCTGGGGACAGCGGCATCAGGGGCGAGCAGTACTTC